The present T cell receptor (beta chain) was sequenced within a study of T cell responses to AZD1222 COVID-19 vaccine. Trimming pared 0 bases from V and 9 bases from J, leaving 15 bases between. Germline CDR1 SGHRS, CDR2 YFSETQ. The CDR3 runs 15 residues. Whole-study results and caveats: No day 14 peak samples; only post-peak repertoires were characterized. The donor group comprised mostly white British people and more females; the analysis possibly underestimated clonal diversity.

Generated by immunoSEQ multiplex PCR, the TCRdb table keeps only in-frame clones and is missing some. The repertoire holds about 56,000 clones, with 86% as singletons. About this clone itself: Its antigen remains unidentified.

The chain has TRBV5-1 and TRBJ1-4; D may be TRBD1 (5 bases). The clonotype originates from an adult who received the AZD1222 COVID-19 vaccine. This specimen was peripheral blood, taken 28 days after the second AZD1222 dose. The CDR3 region is CASSLAGTWEKKLFF. In DNA, the CDR3 is TGCGCCAGCAGCTTGGCCGGGACCTGGGAGAAAAAACTGTTTTTT. The full variable domain, in which reference TRBV5-1 and TRBJ1-4 provide the parts outside the CDR3, is KAGVTQTPRYLIKTRGQQVTLSCSPISGHRSVSWYQQTPGQGLQFLFEYFSETQRNKGNFPGRFSGRQFSNSRSEMNVSTLELGDSALYLCASSLAGTWEKKLFFGSGTQLSVL.